These 28 T cell receptor beta chains were sequenced from one sample in a study of response to subunit inactivated influenza vaccine. TCRdb analysed the RT-PCR reads with MiXCR anew, one entry per CDR3 protein. The sample gives hundreds of thousands of distinct CDR3 sequences, approximately 15% of which show up once; 6.5% to 8.5% is in the top ten. The material sequenced was PBMCs from blood, taken less than 15 days before vaccination. The receptors were gathered from a middle-aged man who received an inactivated influenza vaccine.

This clonotype was found many times. The chain carries TRBV5-1 and TRBJ2-3, with D possibly TRBD2 on 5 matching bases. The CDR3 runs to 14 residues. V lost 7 bases and J lost 5, with 17 bases in between. CDR1 SGHRS and CDR2 YFSETQ come from the germline V gene. The CDR3 nucleotides read TGCGCCAGCGCGCCCGGAGCGGTCGTAGATACGCAGTATTTT. This sequence encodes CASAPGAVVDTQYF. The whole variable domain, filled in from reference TRBV5-1 and TRBJ2-3, reads KAGVTQTPRYLIKTRGQQVTLSCSPISGHRSVSWYQQTPGQGLQFLFEYFSETQRNKGNFPGRFSGRQFSNSRSEMNVSTLELGDSALYLCASAPGAVVDTQYFGPGTRLTVL.

This clonotype was counted between two and nine times. The gene calls are TRBV11-2 and TRBJ2-1; 11 bases align to TRBD2. The junction had 13 bases not matched to a gene; V was cut back by 5 bases and J by 1 base. The CDR3 is 19 residues long. Germline V lookup: CDR1 SGHAT, CDR2 FQNNGV. The DNA for the CDR3 is TGTGCCAGCAGCCCCAGTCTCCTAGCGGGGGGAAATTCCTACAATGAGCAGTTCTTC. It encodes CASSPSLLAGGNSYNEQFF.

This clonotype has a handful of counts. As DNA, the CDR3 is TGTGCCAGCAGCTTACGGGAGAGGAAGAATGAGCAGTTCTTC. Amino acid sequence: CASSLRERKNEQFF. This chain joins TRBV7-2 and TRBJ2-1; D may be TRBD2 (6 bases). The CDR3 spans 14 residues. Trimming removed 2 bases at V and 7 bases at J, with 12 bases between. The germline V gene has CDR1 SGHTA and CDR2 FQGNSA.

The V and J genes are TRBV6-5 and TRBJ2-7, with D perhaps TRBD1 or TRBD2 (5 bases each). CDR3 length: 14 amino acids. Between the trimmed V and J ends, which lost 3 bases and 6 bases, there was a span of 15 bases. In germline, CDR1 is MNHEY, CDR2 SVGAGI. The CDR3: CASSYIGAQSEQYF. The CDR3 region has the DNA TGTGCCAGCAGTTATATCGGGGCGCAGTCCGAGCAGTACTTC.

The chain couples TRBV7-2 to TRBJ1-1, with D uncertain. V was pared by 2 bases and J by 6 bases, with 7 bases between. Germline V gene sequence: CDR1 SGHTA, CDR2 FQGNSA. The CDR3 sequence is 12 residues long. This CDR3 reads CASSLIWPEAFF. The CDR3 bases are TGTGCCAGCAGCTTAATTTGGCCTGAAGCTTTCTTT.

The V call is TRBV6-1, the J call TRBJ2-7; TRBD1 matches at 8 bases. The ends lost 7 bases at V and 5 bases at J; junction bases unmatched: 13. The CDR3 covers 15 residues. Germline V gene sequence: CDR1 MNHNS, CDR2 SASEGT. The CDR3 sequence is CASTHLRTGRHEQYF. The CDR3 coding sequence is TGTGCCAGCACCCACCTCCGGACAGGGAGACACGAGCAGTACTTC.

CDR3 sequence reads: CASSLVWLREKGENTGELFF. CDR3 in DNA: TGTGCCAGCAGCTTAGTTTGGTTGCGGGAGAAAGGAGAGAACACCGGGGAGCTGTTTTTT. V usage is TRBV5-6 and J usage is TRBJ2-2, with 7 positions matching TRBD2. The CDR3 is 20 amino acids. Trimming removed 2 bases from V and 1 base from J; junction bases left unmatched: 17. Germline V gene lookup returns CDR1 SGHDT and CDR2 YYEEEE.

The rearrangement joins TRBV28 to TRBJ2-7; D is undetermined. V lost 6 bases to trimming and J lost 0 bases, with 15 bases between them. Germline V gene lookup returns CDR1 MDHEN and CDR2 SYDVKM. This CDR3 has 15 residues. CDR3 nucleotides: TGTGCCAGCAGCATAGCAGGTGATCCCTCCTACGAGCAGTACTTC. This gives the protein CASSIAGDPSYEQYF.

The chain combines TRBV27 with TRBJ2-7; unclear D gene. V lost 3 bases to trimming and J lost 3 bases, with 15 bases between them. Looked up from germline, CDR1 is MNHEY and CDR2 is SMNVEV (reference sequence). The CDR3 runs to 15 residues. The CDR3 nucleotides read TGTGCCAGCAGTTTGTCGCCACGGTCGGTCTACGAGCAGTACTTC. Protein sequence: CASSLSPRSVYEQYF.

The table lists this clonotype with a few counts. This sequence joins TRBV20-1 and TRBJ2-4; D possibly corresponds to TRBD2 (5 bases). Trimming took off 6 bases at V and 5 bases at J, with 11 bases between the two ends. Germline CDR1 and CDR2: DFQATT and SNEGSKA (reference sequence). There are 12 residues in the CDR3. CDR3 amino acids: CSAPGLENIQYF. CDR3 DNA: TGCAGTGCCCCCGGACTCGAAAACATTCAGTACTTC.

This rearrangement joins TRBV5-1 to TRBJ2-7; weak D call: TRBD1 (5 bases). This CDR3 comprises 14 residues. V was shortened by 0 bases and J by 5 bases, with 12 bases between the two germline ends. Per germline, CDR1 SGHRS and CDR2 YFSETQ. CDR3 residues: CASSLGSGKDEQYF. The CDR3 coding sequence is TGCGCCAGCAGCTTGGGATCAGGGAAGGACGAGCAGTACTTC.

This clonotype came up a few times. The CDR3 region is CSAPTGGLAQYF. CDR3 nucleotide sequence: TGCAGTGCGCCGACAGGGGGCTTGGCCCAGTACTTC. The gene calls are TRBV20-1 and TRBJ2-5; 10 bases fit TRBD1. The trim removed 6 bases at V and 9 bases at J, leaving 7 bases unmatched. CDR1 and CDR2 from the germline V gene are DFQATT and SNEGSKA (reference sequence). This CDR3 is 12 amino acids long.

This clonotype was observed a few times. This rearrangement joins TRBV29-1 to TRBJ2-3; perhaps TRBD2 as D (5 bases). Trimming pared 6 bases from V and 3 bases from J, leaving 13 bases between. This CDR3 region has 13 residues. In germline, CDR1 is SQVTM, CDR2 ANQGSEA. As DNA, the CDR3 is TGCAGCGTCCCCCGGGGTCGGACAGATACGCAGTATTTT. Its protein is CSVPRGRTDTQYF.

This chain connects TRBV5-1 to TRBJ2-3; D possibly corresponds to TRBD1 (5 bases). Trimming removed 3 bases from V and 2 bases from J, with 13 bases in between. The germline gives CDR1 SGHRS, CDR2 YFSETQ. The CDR3 contains 15 residues. CDR3 in DNA: TGCGCCAGCAGCTCCGGACACACCTACACAGATACGCAGTATTTT. Its translation: CASSSGHTYTDTQYF.

This clonotype was detected a few times. J is TRBJ2-5 and V is TRBV12-3 or TRBV12-4; a possible D gene is TRBD1 (6 bases). Trimming took off 5 bases at V and 4 bases at J, with 11 bases between the two ends. The CDR3 length is 13 residues. The CDR3 region is CASSPGQLETQYF. CDR3 DNA: TGTGCCAGCAGTCCTGGACAGTTAGAGACCCAGTACTTC.

This clonotype was picked up a small number of times. This chain joins TRBV10-3 and TRBJ1-5; possibly TRBD1 for D (5 bases). The CDR3 has 15 amino acids. With 3 bases removed from V and 2 bases from J, the gap between germline ends came to 11 bases. Looked up from germline, CDR1 is ENHRY and CDR2 is SYGVKD. CDR3 sequence reads: CAISESGVRNQPQHF. CDR3 bases: TGTGCCATCAGTGAATCGGGGGTGCGCAATCAGCCCCAGCATTTT.

The V gene is TRBV20-1, the J gene TRBJ2-1, with D perhaps matching TRBD2 (5 bases). V gave up 3 bases and J gave up 7 bases, with 19 bases separating them. This CDR3 has 15 amino acids. Germline loops: CDR1 DFQATT, CDR2 SNEGSKA (reference sequence). The CDR3 DNA sequence: TGCAGTGCTAGGCTTCTAGCATACGGGCCAAATGAGCAGTTCTTC. It yields the protein CSARLLAYGPNEQFF.

The chain uses TRBV10-3 and TRBJ2-1, with TRBD2 matching over 10 bases. CDR3 length: 17 amino acids. Germline V gives CDR1 ENHRY, CDR2 SYGVKD. V lost 4 bases, J lost 0 bases, and 6 bases stayed unmatched. CDR3 bases: TGTGCCATCAGTGGCCCCCAGCGGGAGGGCTCCTACAATGAGCAGTTCTTC. The encoded protein is CAISGPQREGSYNEQFF.

The chain employs TRBV5-1 and TRBJ1-2; D not resolved. The CDR3 has 13 residues. CDR1 SGHRS and CDR2 YFSETQ come from the germline V gene. Trimming removed 5 bases at V and 0 bases at J, with 8 bases between. CDR3 in amino acids: CASRRDSNYGYTF. The CDR3 nucleotides are TGCGCCAGCAGAAGGGATTCTAACTATGGCTACACCTTC.

A remark on this clonotype: The junction does not match germline at one end; this may be a read error. The rearrangement uses TRBV20-1 and TRBJ2-7; 13 bases align to TRBD2. Germline V lookup: CDR1 DFQATT, CDR2 SNEGSKA (reference sequence). The CDR3 sequence is 16 residues long. The CDR3 DNA follows: TGCTGTGCTAGACCCCTGACTAGCGGGGGGTTGTACGAGCAGTACTTC. Translation gives CCARPLTSGGLYEQYF.

This clonotype was observed once. The chain is built from TRBV11-2 and TRBJ2-5, with TRBD2 matching 7 bases. The CDR3 consists of 14 residues. CDR1 SGHAT and CDR2 FQNNGV come from the germline V gene. V shed 5 bases and J 4 bases; nucleotides not matched to a gene: 7. The CDR3 loop reads CASSRGRSGETQYF. The DNA for the CDR3 is TGTGCCAGCAGCCGCGGGAGATCGGGAGAGACCCAGTACTTC.

This clonotype was recorded a few times. CDR3 residues: CASSLPNSYNEQFF. CDR3 nucleotide sequence: TGCGCCAGCAGCTTGCCGAACTCCTACAATGAGCAGTTCTTC. This chain uses TRBV5-1 with TRBJ2-1; D gene unclear. Deletions cut 1 base from V and 0 bases from J, with 5 bases between. The CDR3 runs 14 residues. Germline CDR1 and CDR2: SGHRS and YFSETQ.

The chain combines TRBV6-1 with TRBJ1-2; possibly TRBD1 for D (5 bases). Trimming cost V 7 bases and J 4 bases, with 19 bases left between them. Germline assignment: CDR1 MNHNS and CDR2 SASEGT. This CDR3 spans 15 amino acids. The chain's CDR3 is CASIKLSGTGYGYTF. The CDR3 DNA reads as TGTGCCAGCATCAAACTTTCCGGGACGGGCTATGGCTACACCTTC.

The chain couples TRBV20-1 to TRBJ2-7; tentative D call: TRBD1 (6 bases). V was cut by 5 bases and J by 0 bases, with 11 bases left in between. This CDR3 contains 13 residues. Per germline, CDR1 DFQATT and CDR2 SNEGSKA (reference sequence). The CDR3: CSAYDRNSYEQYF. CDR3 sequence (DNA): TGCAGTGCTTATGACAGGAACTCCTACGAGCAGTACTTC.

The chain carries TRBV2 and TRBJ2-2; D ambiguous. CDR3 length: 15 residues. V was cut by 7 bases and J by 0 bases, with 12 bases left in between. Germline assignment: CDR1 SNHLY and CDR2 FYNNEI. In DNA form, the CDR3 reads TGTGCCAGCATTAATGGCCCTACGAACACCGGGGAGCTGTTTTTT. Protein: CASINGPTNTGELFF.

The J gene is TRBJ1-4, the V gene TRBV28; D is undetermined. Between the trimmed V and J ends, which lost 3 bases and 6 bases, there was a span of 14 bases. The CDR3 has 15 residues. The V gene's germline CDR1 is MDHEN and CDR2 SYDVKM. The CDR3 sequence: CASSFGGSWYEKLFF. The CDR3, as DNA: TGTGCCAGCAGTTTCGGTGGGAGCTGGTATGAAAAACTGTTTTTT.

This clonotype was observed a few times. The rearrangement links TRBV27 to TRBJ2-3; D is undetermined. Germline CDR1 reads MNHEY; CDR2 reads SMNVEV (reference sequence). The CDR3 length is 13 residues. The V end was cut by 4 bases, the J end by 4 bases, with 9 bases between. The CDR3 loop reads CASSSLSADTQYF. The CDR3 nucleotides are TGTGCCAGCAGTTCCCTGTCAGCAGATACGCAGTATTTT.

This clonotype was seen many times. The V gene is TRBV20-1, the J gene TRBJ1-3; no clear D gene. CDR1 and CDR2 from the germline V gene are DFQATT and SNEGSKA (reference sequence). The CDR3 has 13 residues. Between the trimmed V and J ends, which lost 5 bases and 1 base, there was a span of 9 bases. The CDR3, as DNA: TGCAGTGCTCGGGGAGGTTCTGGAAACACCATATATTTT. Translating gives CSARGGSGNTIYF.